The clone carrying this T cell receptor beta chain has more than one count but fewer than ten. The antigen is undetermined. Here immunoSEQ multiplex PCR was the method, and the copy in TCRdb shows in-frame clones only, minus some. The table records about 49,000 clones, around three quarters of them present only once. The data were obtained in a study of T cell responses to AZD1222 COVID-19 vaccine. Regarding the study as a whole: Repertoires were sampled only after the peak T cell response. Reportedly, nearly half the spike-specific TCRs target unmutated variant regions. At study baseline, merely a handful of AZD1222 recipients were seropositive.

CDR3 size: 14 residues. V lost 6 bases, J lost 3 bases, and 14 bases lay in between. Per germline, CDR1 MNHEY and CDR2 SMNVEV (reference sequence). This chain uses TRBV27 with TRBJ1-2, with D possibly matching TRBD1 (5 bases). The sequences come from peripheral blood, collected on day 0 of AZD1222 vaccination. The TCR comes from an adult in good health. CDR3 bases: TGTGCCAGCAGGTCTCAGAGGGGAGACTATGGCTACACCTTC. Protein: CASRSQRGDYGYTF.